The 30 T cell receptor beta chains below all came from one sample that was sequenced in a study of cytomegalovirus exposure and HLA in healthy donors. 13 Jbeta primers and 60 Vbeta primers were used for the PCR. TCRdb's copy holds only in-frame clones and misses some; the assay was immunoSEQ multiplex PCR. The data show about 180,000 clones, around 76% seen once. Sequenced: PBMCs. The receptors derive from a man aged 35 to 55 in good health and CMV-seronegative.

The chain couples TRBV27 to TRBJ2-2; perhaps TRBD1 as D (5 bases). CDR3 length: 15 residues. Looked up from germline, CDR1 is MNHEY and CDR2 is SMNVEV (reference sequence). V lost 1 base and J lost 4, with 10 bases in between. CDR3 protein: CASSLLGVGTGELFF. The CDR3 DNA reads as TGTGCCAGCAGTTTATTAGGGGTCGGCACCGGGGAGCTGTTTTTT.

CDR3 in amino acids: CASSVGSSYSTDTQYF. CDR3 sequence (DNA): TGTGCCAGCAGCGTAGGAAGCTCCTACTCCACAGATACGCAGTATTTT. This chain links TRBV9 with TRBJ2-3; D unresolved. The length of the CDR3 is 16 residues. V lost 0 bases and J lost 2, with 13 bases in between. Germline V CDR1 and CDR2: SGDLS, YYNGEE.

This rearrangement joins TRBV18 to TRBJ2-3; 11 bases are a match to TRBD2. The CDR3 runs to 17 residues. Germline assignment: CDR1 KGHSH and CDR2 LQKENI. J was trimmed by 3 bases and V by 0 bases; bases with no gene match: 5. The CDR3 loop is CASSPPVLAGGTDTQYF. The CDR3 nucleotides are TGTGCCAGCTCACCACCGGTCCTAGCGGGGGGAACAGATACGCAGTATTTT.

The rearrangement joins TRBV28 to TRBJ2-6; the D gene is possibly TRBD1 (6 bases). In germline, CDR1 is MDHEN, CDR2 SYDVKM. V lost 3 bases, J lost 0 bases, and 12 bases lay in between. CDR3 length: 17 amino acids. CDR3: CASSFAGAFSGANVLTF. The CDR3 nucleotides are TGTGCCAGCAGTTTCGCAGGGGCGTTCTCTGGGGCCAACGTCCTGACTTTC.

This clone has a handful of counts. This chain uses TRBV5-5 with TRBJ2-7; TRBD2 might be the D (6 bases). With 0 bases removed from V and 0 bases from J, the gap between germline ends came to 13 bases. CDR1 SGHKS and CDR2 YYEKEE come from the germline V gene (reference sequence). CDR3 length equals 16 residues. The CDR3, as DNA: TGTGCCAGCAGCTTGGAGGGTCAGGGACTCTCCTACGAGCAGTACTTC. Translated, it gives CASSLEGQGLSYEQYF.

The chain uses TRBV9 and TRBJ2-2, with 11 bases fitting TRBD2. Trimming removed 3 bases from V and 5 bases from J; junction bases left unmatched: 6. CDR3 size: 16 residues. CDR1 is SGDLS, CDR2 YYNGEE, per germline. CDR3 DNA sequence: TGTGCCAGCAGCGGACCTAGCGGGGGGAGTACCGGGGAGCTGTTTTTT. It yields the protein CASSGPSGGSTGELFF.

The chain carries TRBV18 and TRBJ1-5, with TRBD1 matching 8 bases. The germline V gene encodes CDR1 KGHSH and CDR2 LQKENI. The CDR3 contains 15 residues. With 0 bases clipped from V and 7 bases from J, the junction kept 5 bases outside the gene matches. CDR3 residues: CASSPPTGVGQPQHF. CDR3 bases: TGTGCCAGCTCACCACCGACAGGGGTCGGGCAGCCCCAGCATTTT.

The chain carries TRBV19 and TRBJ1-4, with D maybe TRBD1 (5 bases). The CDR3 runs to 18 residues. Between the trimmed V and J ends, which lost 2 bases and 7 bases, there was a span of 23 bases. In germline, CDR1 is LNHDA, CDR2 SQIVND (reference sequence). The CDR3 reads CASSISRQTYPSLEKLFF. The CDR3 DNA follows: TGTGCCAGTAGTATAAGCCGACAGACCTATCCATCACTTGAAAAACTGTTTTTT.

Written as DNA, the CDR3 is TGTGCCTGGAGTGTACAGGGTCATCAGCCCCAGCATTTT. Translated, it gives CAWSVQGHQPQHF. This chain uses TRBV30 with TRBJ1-5; perhaps TRBD1 as D (6 bases). This CDR3 spans 13 amino acids. Trimming took 0 bases from V and 5 from J, leaving 8 bases between them. Germline lookup yields CDR1 GTSNPN and CDR2 SVGIG (reference sequence).

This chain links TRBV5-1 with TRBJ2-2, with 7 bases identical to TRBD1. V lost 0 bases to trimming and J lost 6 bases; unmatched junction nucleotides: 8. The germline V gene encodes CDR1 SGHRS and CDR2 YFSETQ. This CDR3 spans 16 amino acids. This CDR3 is CASSLAAGGKAGELFF. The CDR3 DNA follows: TGCGCCAGCAGCTTGGCTGCAGGGGGAAAGGCCGGGGAGCTGTTTTTT.

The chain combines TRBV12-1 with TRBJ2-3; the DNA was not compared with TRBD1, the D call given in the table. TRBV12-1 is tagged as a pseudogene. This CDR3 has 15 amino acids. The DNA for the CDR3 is TGTGCCAGCAGCTTTCCGACAGAATCCACAGATACGCAGTATTTT. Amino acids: CASSFPTESTDTQYF.

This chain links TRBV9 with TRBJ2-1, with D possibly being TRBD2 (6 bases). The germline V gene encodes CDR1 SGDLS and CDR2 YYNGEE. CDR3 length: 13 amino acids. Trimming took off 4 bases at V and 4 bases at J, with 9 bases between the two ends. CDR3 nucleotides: TGTGCCAGCAGCTCGGAGGGATACAATGAGCAGTTCTTC. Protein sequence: CASSSEGYNEQFF.

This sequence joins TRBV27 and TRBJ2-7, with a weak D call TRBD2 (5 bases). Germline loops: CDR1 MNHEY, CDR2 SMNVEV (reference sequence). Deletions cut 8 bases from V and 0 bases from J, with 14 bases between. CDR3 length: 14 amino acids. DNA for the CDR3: TGTGCCAGCCATACTAGAAGATTCTCCTACGAGCAGTACTTC. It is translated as CASHTRRFSYEQYF.

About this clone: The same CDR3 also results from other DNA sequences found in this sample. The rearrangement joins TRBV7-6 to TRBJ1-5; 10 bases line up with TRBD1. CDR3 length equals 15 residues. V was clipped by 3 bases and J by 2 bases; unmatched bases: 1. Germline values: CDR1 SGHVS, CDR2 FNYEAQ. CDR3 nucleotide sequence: TGTGCCAGCAGCTTGACAGGGGGCGGCAATCAGCCCCAGCATTTT. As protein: CASSLTGGGNQPQHF.

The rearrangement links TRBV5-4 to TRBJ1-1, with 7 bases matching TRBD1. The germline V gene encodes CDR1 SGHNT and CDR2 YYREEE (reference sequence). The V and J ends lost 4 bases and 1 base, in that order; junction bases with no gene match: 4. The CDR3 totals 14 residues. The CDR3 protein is CASSIQGGNTEAFF. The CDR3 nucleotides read TGTGCCAGCAGCATTCAGGGGGGGAACACTGAAGCTTTCTTT.

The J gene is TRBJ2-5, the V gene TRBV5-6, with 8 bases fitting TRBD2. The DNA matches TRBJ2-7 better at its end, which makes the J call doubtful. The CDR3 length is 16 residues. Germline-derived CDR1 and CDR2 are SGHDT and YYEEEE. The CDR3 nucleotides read TGTGCCAGCAGCTTGGTAGACGGGGGGGCTTCCTACGAGCAGTACTTC. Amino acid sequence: CASSLVDGGASYEQYF.

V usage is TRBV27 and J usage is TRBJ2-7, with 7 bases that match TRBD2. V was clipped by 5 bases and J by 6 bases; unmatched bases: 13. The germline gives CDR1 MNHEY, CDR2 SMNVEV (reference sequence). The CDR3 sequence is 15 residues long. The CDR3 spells CASSPPGSGPLEQYF. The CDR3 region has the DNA TGTGCCAGCAGTCCTCCGGGTAGCGGGCCCCTCGAGCAGTACTTC.

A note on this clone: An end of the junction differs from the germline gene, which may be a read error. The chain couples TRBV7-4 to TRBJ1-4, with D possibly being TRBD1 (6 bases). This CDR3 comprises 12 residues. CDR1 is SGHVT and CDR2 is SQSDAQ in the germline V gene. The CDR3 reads CASSSHPGTQVF. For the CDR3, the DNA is TGTGCCAGCAGCTCGCACCCCGGGACACAGGTTTTT.

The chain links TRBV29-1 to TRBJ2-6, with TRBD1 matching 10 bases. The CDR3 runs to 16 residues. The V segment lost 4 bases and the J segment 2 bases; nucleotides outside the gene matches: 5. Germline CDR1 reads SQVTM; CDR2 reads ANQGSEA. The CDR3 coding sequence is TGCAGCGTTGGGGGACAGGGGTTCCCTGGGGCCAACGTCCTGACTTTC. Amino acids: CSVGGQGFPGANVLTF.

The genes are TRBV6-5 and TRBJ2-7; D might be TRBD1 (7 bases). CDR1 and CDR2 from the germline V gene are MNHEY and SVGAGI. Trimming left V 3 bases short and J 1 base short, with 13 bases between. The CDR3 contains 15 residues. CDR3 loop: CASSYEAGGSYEQYF. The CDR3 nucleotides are TGTGCCAGCAGTTATGAGGCAGGGGGGTCCTACGAGCAGTACTTC.

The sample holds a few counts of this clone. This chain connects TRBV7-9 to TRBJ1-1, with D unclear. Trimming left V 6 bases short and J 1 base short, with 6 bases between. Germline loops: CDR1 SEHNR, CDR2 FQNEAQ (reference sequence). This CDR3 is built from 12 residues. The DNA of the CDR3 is TGTGCCAGCAGTAACTGGAACACTGAAGCTTTCTTT. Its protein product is CASSNWNTEAFF.

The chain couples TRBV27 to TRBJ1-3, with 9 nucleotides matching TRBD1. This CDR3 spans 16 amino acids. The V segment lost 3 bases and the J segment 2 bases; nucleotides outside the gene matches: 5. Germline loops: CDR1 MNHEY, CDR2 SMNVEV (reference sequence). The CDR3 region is CASSLSGTGPGNTIYF. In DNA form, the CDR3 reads TGTGCCAGCAGTTTGTCCGGGACAGGGCCTGGAAACACCATATATTTT.

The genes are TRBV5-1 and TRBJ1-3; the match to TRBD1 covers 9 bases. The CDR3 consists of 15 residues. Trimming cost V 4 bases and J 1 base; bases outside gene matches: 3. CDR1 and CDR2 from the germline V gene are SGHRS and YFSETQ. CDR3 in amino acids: CASSQGTGSGNTIYF. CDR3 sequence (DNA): TGCGCCAGCAGCCAAGGGACAGGGTCTGGAAACACCATATATTTT.

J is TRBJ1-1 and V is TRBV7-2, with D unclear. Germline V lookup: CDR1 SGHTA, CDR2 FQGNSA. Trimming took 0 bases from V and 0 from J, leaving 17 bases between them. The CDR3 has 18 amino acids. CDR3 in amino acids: CASSLATGERQVNTEAFF. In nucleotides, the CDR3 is TGTGCCAGCAGCTTAGCGACCGGGGAGCGACAAGTGAACACTGAAGCTTTCTTT.

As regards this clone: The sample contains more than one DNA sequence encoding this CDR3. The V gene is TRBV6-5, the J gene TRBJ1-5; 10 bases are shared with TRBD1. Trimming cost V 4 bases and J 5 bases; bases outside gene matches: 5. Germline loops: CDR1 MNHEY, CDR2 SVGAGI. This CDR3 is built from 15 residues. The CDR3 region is CASSSRTGGDQPQHF. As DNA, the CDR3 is TGTGCCAGCAGTTCCCGGACAGGGGGGGATCAGCCCCAGCATTTT.

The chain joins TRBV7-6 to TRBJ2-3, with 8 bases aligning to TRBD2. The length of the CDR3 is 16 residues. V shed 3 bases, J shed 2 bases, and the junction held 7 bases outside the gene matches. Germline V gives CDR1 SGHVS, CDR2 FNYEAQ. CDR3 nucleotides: TGTGCCAGCAGCTTCGATAGCGGGGCGTACACAGATACGCAGTATTTT. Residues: CASSFDSGAYTDTQYF.

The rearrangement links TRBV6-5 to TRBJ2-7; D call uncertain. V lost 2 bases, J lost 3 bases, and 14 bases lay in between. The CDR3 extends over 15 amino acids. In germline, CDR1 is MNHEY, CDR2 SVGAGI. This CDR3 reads CASSYRLDRSYEQYF. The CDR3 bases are TGTGCCAGCAGTTACCGACTTGACCGGAGCTACGAGCAGTACTTC.

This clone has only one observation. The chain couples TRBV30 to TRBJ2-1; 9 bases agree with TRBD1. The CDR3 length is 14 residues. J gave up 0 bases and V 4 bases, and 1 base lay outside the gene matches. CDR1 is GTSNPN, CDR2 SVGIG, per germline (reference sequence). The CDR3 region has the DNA TGTGCCTGGACGGGACAGGGCTCCTACAATGAGCAGTTCTTC. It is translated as CAWTGQGSYNEQFF.

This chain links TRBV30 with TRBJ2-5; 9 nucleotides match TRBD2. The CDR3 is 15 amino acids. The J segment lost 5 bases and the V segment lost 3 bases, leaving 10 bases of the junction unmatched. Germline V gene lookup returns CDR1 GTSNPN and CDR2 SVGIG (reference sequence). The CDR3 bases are TGTGCCTGGAGACGGGGCGGGAGGGCAGGGGAGACCCAGTACTTC. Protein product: CAWRRGGRAGETQYF. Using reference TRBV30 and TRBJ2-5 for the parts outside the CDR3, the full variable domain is SQTIHQWPATLVQPVGSPLSLECTVEGTSNPNLYWYRQAAGRGLQLLFYSVGIGQISSEVPQNLSASRPQDRQFILSSKKLLLSDSGFYLCAWRRGGRAGETQYFGPGTRLLVL.

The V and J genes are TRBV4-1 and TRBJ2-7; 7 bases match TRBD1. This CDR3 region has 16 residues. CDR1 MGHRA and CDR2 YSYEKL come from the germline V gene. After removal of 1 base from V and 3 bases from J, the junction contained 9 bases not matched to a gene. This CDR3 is CASSQAQGQTFYEQYF. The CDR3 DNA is TGCGCCAGCAGCCAAGCGCAGGGACAGACCTTCTACGAGCAGTACTTC.